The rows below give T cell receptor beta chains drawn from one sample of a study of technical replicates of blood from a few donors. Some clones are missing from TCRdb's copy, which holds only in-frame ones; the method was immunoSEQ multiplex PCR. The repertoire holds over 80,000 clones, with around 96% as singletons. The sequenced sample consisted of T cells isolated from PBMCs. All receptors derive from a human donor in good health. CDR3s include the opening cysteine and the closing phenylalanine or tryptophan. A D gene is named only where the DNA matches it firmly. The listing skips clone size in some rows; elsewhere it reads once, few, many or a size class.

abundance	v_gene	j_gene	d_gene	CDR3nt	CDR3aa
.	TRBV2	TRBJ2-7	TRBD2	TGTGCCAGCATTACCCGAGCTAGCGGGAATTGGAGGGTTTACCAGCAGTACTTC	CASITRASGNWRVYQQYF
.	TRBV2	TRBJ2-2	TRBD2	TGTGCCAGCAGGCTAGCGGGAGGCCACACCGGGGAGCTGTTTTTT	CASRLAGGHTGELFF
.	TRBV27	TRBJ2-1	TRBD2	TGTGCCAGCAAATTGGGACTAGCGGGAGATGAGCAGTTCTTC	CASKLGLAGDEQFF
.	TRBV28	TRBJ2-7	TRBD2	TGTGCCACCCGACGGGGGGGGGCCCACGAGCAGTACTTC	CATRRGGAHEQYF
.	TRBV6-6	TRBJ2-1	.	TGTGCCAGCAGTTCCAAAGCAGGGCGGGAAGGAAATGAGCAGTTCTTC	CASSSKAGREGNEQFF
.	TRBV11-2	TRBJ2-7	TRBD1	TGTGCCAGCAGCGTGCAGGGGGCAGGGCCCTACGAGCAGTACTTC	CASSVQGAGPYEQYF
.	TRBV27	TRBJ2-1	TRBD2	TGTGCCAGCACCCAAGGGACTAGATATAACAATGAGCAGTTCTTC	CASTQGTRYNNEQFF
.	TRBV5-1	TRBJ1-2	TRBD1	TGCGCCAGCAGCTTGACACCCAGCGACAGGGGGCCTAGCTACACCTTC	CASSLTPSDRGPSYTF
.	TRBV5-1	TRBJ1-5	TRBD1	TGCGCCAGCAGCCCCAGGGGGGAGTATCAGCCCCAGCATTTT	CASSPRGEYQPQHF
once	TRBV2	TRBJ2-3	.	TGTGCCAGCAGTGTTCTTATGGATACGCAGTATTTT	CASSVLMDTQYF
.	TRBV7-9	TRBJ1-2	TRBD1	TGTGCCAGCAGCTTAGGGGCAGGGGGTAAGGATGGCTACACCTTC	CASSLGAGGKDGYTF
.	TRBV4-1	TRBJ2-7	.	TGCGCCAGCAGCCACCGGGAAATTAACTACGAGCAGTACTTC	CASSHREINYEQYF
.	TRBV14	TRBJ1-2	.	TGTGCCAGCAGCCAAGTAGGGGTAGATGGCTACACCTTC	CASSQVGVDGYTF
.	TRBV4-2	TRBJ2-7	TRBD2	TGTGCCAGCAGCCCCGATGGGGAGGGACTAGCGGCATTC	CASSPDGEGLAAF
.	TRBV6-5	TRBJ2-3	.	TGTGCCAGCAGTTACTCCACAGGGCTCGGCACAGATACGCAGTATTTT	CASSYSTGLGTDTQYF
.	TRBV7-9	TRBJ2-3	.	TGTGCCAGCAGCTTAACCCCAAAACGATCCGGGTTCGGAGATACGCAGTATTTT	CASSLTPKRSGFGDTQYF
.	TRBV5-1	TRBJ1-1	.	TGCGCCAGCAGCTTGGACGGGATGAACACTGAAGCTTTCTTT	CASSLDGMNTEAFF
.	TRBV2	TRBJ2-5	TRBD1	TGTGCCAGCAGTGTGAGGGACAGATCTGGTCGGCAAGAGACCCAGTACTTC	CASSVRDRSGRQETQYF
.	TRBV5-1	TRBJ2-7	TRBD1	TGCGCCAGCAGCTTGGAACAGGGGGCGCTCTACGAGCAGTACTTC	CASSLEQGALYEQYF
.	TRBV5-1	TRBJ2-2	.	TGCGCCAGCAGCCACCCGGAGGGGGAGCTGTTTTTT	CASSHPEGELFF
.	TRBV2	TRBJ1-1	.	TGTGCCAGCATAGCGGTACGAGCTTTCTTT	CASIAVRAFF
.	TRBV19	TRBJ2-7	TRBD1	TGTGCCAGTAGTGGACAGGGTTTTAACGAGCAGTACTTC	CASSGQGFNEQYF
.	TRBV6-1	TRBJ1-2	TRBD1	TGTGCCAGCAGTGAAGAAACAGGGGGCGTATTGTTCTATGGCTACACCTTC	CASSEETGGVLFYGYTF
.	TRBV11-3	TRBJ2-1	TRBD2	TGTGCCAGCAGCTTAGGGACTAGCGGGAGGTCCTACAATGAGCAGTTCTTC	CASSLGTSGRSYNEQFF
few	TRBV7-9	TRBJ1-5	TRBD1	TGTGCCAGCAGCAGAGACAGGGGGCAACCCCAGCATTTT	CASSRDRGQPQHF
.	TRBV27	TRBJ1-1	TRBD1	TGTGCCAGCACCTTGACAGGGGGAAACACTGAAGCTTTCTTT	CASTLTGGNTEAFF
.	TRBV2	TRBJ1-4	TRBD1	TGTGCCAGCACCGGACAGGCTAGATATGATGAAAAACTGTTTTTT	CASTGQARYDEKLFF
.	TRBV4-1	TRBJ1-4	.	TGCGCCAGCAGCCAAGGGGAGGGGGCAACTAATGAAAAACTGTTTTTT	CASSQGEGATNEKLFF
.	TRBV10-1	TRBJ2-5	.	TGCGCCAGCAGTGAGTCTGTAGAAGAGACCCAGTACTTC	CASSESVEETQYF
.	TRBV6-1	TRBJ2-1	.	TGTGCCAGCAGCATTAGCGTTTACAATGAGCAGTTCTTC	CASSISVYNEQFF
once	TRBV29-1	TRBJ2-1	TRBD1	TGCAGCGTGGTTCCGCGGGACAGGGAAGGGTACAATGAGCAGTTCTTC	CSVVPRDREGYNEQFF
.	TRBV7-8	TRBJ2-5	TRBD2	TGTGCCAGCAGCTTACGCGGGAGGGAGACCCAGTACTTC	CASSLRGRETQYF
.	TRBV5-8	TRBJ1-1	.	TGTGCCAGCAGCTTCGGAACAGGGAACACTGAAGCTTTCTTT	CASSFGTGNTEAFF
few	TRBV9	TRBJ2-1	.	TGTGCCAGCAGCGCAGGACTGGGAGTCTCCTACAATGAGCAGTTCTTC	CASSAGLGVSYNEQFF
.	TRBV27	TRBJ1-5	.	TGTGCCAGCAGTTTATCCGCAGGGAGCAATCAGCCCCAGCATTTT	CASSLSAGSNQPQHF